This is a list of T cell receptor beta chains from one sample in a study of T cells in Graves' hyperthyroidism and ophthalmopathy. TCRdb reprocessed the multiplex PCR reads with MiXCR, giving one entry per CDR3 protein. Of 340,000 or so distinct CDR3 sequences in the sample, roughly 17% were seen once. Sequencing input: blood. The receptor set was obtained from a man younger than 40 with Graves' hyperthyroidism. CDR3s include the opening cysteine and the closing phenylalanine or tryptophan. The order of the fields is clone size, J gene, V gene, D gene, CDR3 DNA, CDR3 protein. A D gene is named only where the DNA matches it firmly. The size of a clone is reported for some rows only, either as once, few or many, or as a class for expanded clones.

clone_size: -; j_call: TRBJ1-2; v_call: TRBV20-1; d_call: TRBD1; cdr3_nt: TGCAGTGCTAGAGATATTCAGGGGGCGGCCTATGGCTACACCTTC; cdr3_aa: CSARDIQGAAYGYTF
clone_size: many; j_call: TRBJ2-3; v_call: TRBV6-5; d_call: -; cdr3_nt: TGTGCCAGCAGTTACTCGACGGGCCAGCAGTGGACCGATCAGTATTTT; cdr3_aa: CASSYSTGQQWTDQYF
clone_size: -; j_call: TRBJ2-3; v_call: TRBV20-1; d_call: TRBD2; cdr3_nt: TGCAGTGCTATAGTAGCGGGAGAACCCACAGATACGCAGTATTTT; cdr3_aa: CSAIVAGEPTDTQYF
clone_size: many; j_call: TRBJ2-7; v_call: TRBV13; d_call: -; cdr3_nt: TGTGCCAGCACTCTCCGTTTAGGCGAGCAGTACTTC; cdr3_aa: CASTLRLGEQYF
clone_size: few; j_call: TRBJ2-1; v_call: TRBV5-5; d_call: TRBD2; cdr3_nt: TGTGCCAGCAGCTTGGTTGCGGGAGGGCCGACAAATGAGCAGTTCTTC; cdr3_aa: CASSLVAGGPTNEQFF
clone_size: -; j_call: TRBJ1-4; v_call: TRBV11-1; d_call: -; cdr3_nt: TGTGCCAGCAGCGCCGAGTCAACTAATGAAAAACTGTTTTTT; cdr3_aa: CASSAESTNEKLFF
clone_size: few; j_call: TRBJ2-6; v_call: TRBV30; d_call: -; cdr3_nt: TGTGCCTGGAGTGGGGGATCTGGGGCCAACGTCCTGACTTTC; cdr3_aa: CAWSGGSGANVLTF
clone_size: -; j_call: TRBJ2-7; v_call: TRBV14; d_call: -; cdr3_nt: TGTGCCAGCAGCCAAAGTCTAGAGTATAAGAGCTCCTACGAGCAGTACTTC; cdr3_aa: CASSQSLEYKSSYEQYF
clone_size: few; j_call: TRBJ2-7; v_call: TRBV20-1; d_call: TRBD2; cdr3_nt: TGCAGTGCGACATACGCGCGGGAGGGCCGGGGCGAGCAGTACTTC; cdr3_aa: CSATYAREGRGEQYF
clone_size: -; j_call: TRBJ1-1; v_call: TRBV12-3/TRBV12-4; d_call: -; cdr3_nt: TGTGCCAGCTCCTACGGAGGGGTCACTGAAGCTTTCTTT; cdr3_aa: CASSYGGVTEAFF
clone_size: many; j_call: TRBJ1-2; v_call: TRBV7-9; d_call: TRBD1; cdr3_nt: TGTGCCAGCAGCTGGCTGGACAGGGGAGGATATGGCTACACCTTC; cdr3_aa: CASSWLDRGGYGYTF
clone_size: -; j_call: TRBJ2-7; v_call: TRBV27; d_call: TRBD2; cdr3_nt: TGTGCCAGCACCGGACTAGCGGGCCCCTACGAGCAGTACTTC; cdr3_aa: CASTGLAGPYEQYF
clone_size: few; j_call: TRBJ2-2; v_call: TRBV3-1; d_call: -; cdr3_nt: TGTGCCAGCAGTTCCAGGGGGGGCACCGGGGAGCTGTTTTTT; cdr3_aa: CASSSRGGTGELFF
clone_size: few; j_call: TRBJ1-5; v_call: TRBV4-1; d_call: -; cdr3_nt: TGCGCCAGCAGCCAGTGGCCCAATCAGCCCCAGCATTTT; cdr3_aa: CASSQWPNQPQHF
clone_size: -; j_call: TRBJ1-6; v_call: TRBV7-3; d_call: TRBD1; cdr3_nt: TGTGCCAGCAGCTTAGAGGGGACAGGGGGCTCACCCCTCCACTTT; cdr3_aa: CASSLEGTGGSPLHF
clone_size: many; j_call: TRBJ2-3; v_call: TRBV20-1; d_call: -; cdr3_nt: TGCAGTGCTAGAGATCCCTTGGCGGCTAGCACAGATACGCAGTATTTT; cdr3_aa: CSARDPLAASTDTQYF
clone_size: -; j_call: TRBJ2-2; v_call: TRBV5-1; d_call: -; cdr3_nt: TGCGCCAGCAGCTATGGAGACCGTGACACCGGGGAGCTGTTTTTT; cdr3_aa: CASSYGDRDTGELFF
clone_size: many; j_call: TRBJ1-1; v_call: TRBV30; d_call: -; cdr3_nt: TGTGCCTGGAGTGTACTAGGTAGTACTGAAGCTTTCTTT; cdr3_aa: CAWSVLGSTEAFF